Presented here are 15 T cell receptor beta chains from one specimen sequenced in a study of blood T cell repertoires in COVID-19. The method was immunoSEQ multiplex PCR; TCRdb's version includes in-frame clones alone and lacks a portion of them. The sample carries roughly 220,000 clones, 80% to 85% recorded once. Sequenced material: peripheral blood. These receptors were collected from a woman aged 25 to 45 who had recovered from COVID-19.

This chain uses TRBV5-1 with TRBJ2-1, with D uncertain. Trimming took off 5 bases at V and 1 base at J, with 7 bases between the two ends. Germline V gives CDR1 SGHRS, CDR2 YFSETQ. The CDR3 spans 13 residues. CDR3: CASSRSSYNEQFF. CDR3 in DNA: TGCGCCAGCAGTCGGTCTTCCTACAATGAGCAGTTCTTC.

This clone has just one count. The chain joins TRBV5-1 to TRBJ2-3, with D perhaps TRBD2 (5 bases). The V gene lost 0 bases and the J gene lost 1 base, with 9 bases spanning the gap. Germline V gives CDR1 SGHRS, CDR2 YFSETQ. The CDR3 is made up of 15 amino acids. The CDR3 is CASSLDGGRTDTQYF. CDR3 sequence (DNA): TGCGCCAGCAGCTTGGACGGAGGACGCACAGATACGCAGTATTTT.

The rearrangement links TRBV30 to TRBJ2-7; the D gene is possibly TRBD1 (5 bases). The ends were cut back, 0 bases at V and 3 bases at J, with 9 bases in the middle. Germline CDR1 is GTSNPN and CDR2 is SVGIG (reference sequence). The CDR3 runs 13 residues. The CDR3 region is CAWSVGVLYEQYF. The CDR3 DNA reads TGTGCCTGGAGTGTAGGGGTCCTCTACGAGCAGTACTTC.

The chain employs TRBV5-1 and TRBJ1-2; tentatively, D is TRBD1 (6 bases). CDR1 is SGHRS and CDR2 is YFSETQ in the germline V gene. The CDR3 has 16 residues. V was clipped by 1 base and J by 8 bases, with 21 bases between them. In DNA, the CDR3 is TGCGCCAGCAGCTTGATCACAGGGTCCGGTCCCGGGGGCTACACCTTC. The encoded protein is CASSLITGSGPGGYTF.

The chain recombines TRBV27 with TRBJ2-7; tentatively, D is TRBD1 (7 bases). The CDR3 is 15 residues long. Trimming stripped 5 bases from V and 2 bases from J, with 16 bases between. The germline V gene encodes CDR1 MNHEY and CDR2 SMNVEV (reference sequence). For the CDR3, the DNA is TGTGCCAGCAGTCCCCGTGGAGGGGGCGCCTACGAGCAGTACTTC. Translation: CASSPRGGGAYEQYF.

The chain combines TRBV4-1 with TRBJ1-2; a possible D gene is TRBD1 (5 bases). The CDR3 contains 13 residues. Germline CDR1 reads MGHRA; CDR2 reads YSYEKL. V was pared by 3 bases and J by 6 bases, with 11 bases between. The CDR3 loop is CASSHLEGDGYTF. The DNA for the CDR3 is TGCGCCAGCAGCCACTTGGAAGGGGATGGCTACACCTTC.

This clone was found once. The genes are TRBV28 and TRBJ1-1; a possible D gene is TRBD1 (6 bases). The CDR3 contains 14 residues. V was trimmed by 8 bases and J by 0 bases, leaving 13 bases between them. CDR1 and CDR2 from the germline V gene are MDHEN and SYDVKM. CDR3 sequence (DNA): TGTGCCAGCGGGGGGGGGCAGCTGAACACTGAAGCTTTCTTT. Translation: CASGGGQLNTEAFF.

The chain joins TRBV28 to TRBJ1-2, with 9 bases lining up with TRBD1. CDR1 is MDHEN, CDR2 SYDVKM, per germline. This CDR3 is 13 amino acids long. V was pared by 7 bases and J by 8 bases, with 8 bases of the junction left unmatched. CDR3 sequence (DNA): TGTGCCAGCACCTCCACAGGGGGCGTCGGCTACACCTTC. Its protein is CASTSTGGVGYTF.

This chain uses TRBV29-1 with TRBJ2-3; possibly TRBD2 for D (6 bases). Germline lookup yields CDR1 SQVTM and CDR2 ANQGSEA. The V end was cut by 3 bases, the J end by 4 bases, with 11 bases between. The CDR3 covers 13 residues. The CDR3 nucleotides are TGCAGCGTTGACCCGGGAGTTGCAGATACGCAGTATTTT. It translates to CSVDPGVADTQYF.

The rearrangement joins TRBV2 to TRBJ2-3; possibly TRBD2 for D (5 bases). The CDR3 has 17 residues. Between the trimmed V and J ends, which lost 0 bases and 4 bases, there was a span of 17 bases. Germline CDR1 and CDR2: SNHLY and FYNNEI. In DNA form, the CDR3 reads TGTGCCAGCAGTGAAGCGGGAGTGGGTGGGGTGGCAGATACGCAGTATTTT. Protein product: CASSEAGVGGVADTQYF.

This clone was counted once. This sample also contains other DNA sequences that code for the same CDR3. This chain joins TRBV28 and TRBJ2-7; unclear D gene. The V gene lost 2 bases and the J gene lost 1 base, with 6 bases spanning the gap. Looked up from germline, CDR1 is MDHEN and CDR2 is SYDVKM. The CDR3 runs 13 residues. CDR3 bases: TGTGCCAGCAGTTTAGGGCAGTCCTACGAGCAGTACTTC. This codes for CASSLGQSYEQYF.

The rearrangement joins TRBV10-3 to TRBJ2-2; 7 nucleotides match TRBD1. The V gene's germline CDR1 is ENHRY and CDR2 SYGVKD. The junction had 4 bases not matched to a gene; V was cut back by 6 bases and J by 0 bases. The CDR3 runs to 15 residues. Here the CDR3 reads CAISEGTANTGELFF. The CDR3 DNA reads TGTGCCATCAGCGAAGGGACAGCGAACACCGGGGAGCTGTTTTTT.

The chain has TRBV10-1 and TRBJ2-4; D is perhaps TRBD1 (7 bases). Trimming took off 2 bases at V and 8 bases at J, with 10 bases between the two ends. Looked up from germline, CDR1 is WNHNN and CDR2 is SYGVQD (reference sequence). The CDR3 is 13 residues long. Written as DNA, the CDR3 is TGCGCCAGCAGTGAGACAGGGGAGGACATTCAGTACTTC. As protein: CASSETGEDIQYF.

The chain employs TRBV30 and TRBJ1-6; D ambiguous. V lost 4 bases and J lost 3, with 13 bases in between. This CDR3 has 15 residues. CDR1 is GTSNPN and CDR2 is SVGIG in the germline V gene (reference sequence). CDR3 region: CAWKGNRGYNSPLHF. The CDR3, as DNA: TGTGCCTGGAAAGGGAACCGGGGCTATAATTCACCCCTCCACTTT.

J is TRBJ2-3 and V is TRBV7-9; the D gene is possibly TRBD2 (6 bases). Germline CDR1 is SEHNR and CDR2 is FQNEAQ (reference sequence). The CDR3 loop spans 15 amino acids. V lost 6 bases, J lost 3 bases, and 16 bases lay in between. The CDR3 loop reads CASRTPGGSTDTQYF. Here the CDR3 DNA reads TGTGCCAGCAGGACGCCCGGGGGTTCGACAGATACGCAGTATTTT.